These T cell receptor beta chains were read from a single sample in a study of OX40 agonist ivuxolimab in advanced cancers. Sequenced by immunoSEQ multiplex PCR; TCRdb stores in-frame clones only, minus some. The sample contains 50,000 to 80,000 clones, approximately 90% of which appear only once. The specimen comprised CD4+ or CD8+ T cells sorted from blood, sampled in a trial of the OX40 agonist ivuxolimab. These receptors came from an adult with an advanced solid tumor such as melanoma, head and neck, liver or kidney cancer. Both conserved end residues are trimmed from each CDR3. The order of the fields is V gene, CDR3 length, J gene, CDR3 protein.

>TRBV2|11|TRBJ2-4
ASTGGSKNIQY
>TRBV18|17|TRBJ1-2
ASSPQILLLGTGVGGYT
>TRBV7-2|13|TRBJ1-2
ASSLQGFVVDGYT
>TRBV7-7|13|TRBJ2-2
ASSPRQADTGELF
>TRBV7-6|11|TRBJ2-7
ASSLPLSYEQY
>TRBV5-6|15|TRBJ1-4
ASSFGTGTGSGEKLF
>TRBV7-2|11|TRBJ1-2
ASSLAENYGYT
>TRBV7-2|15|TRBJ2-3
ASSLLRRGFLTDTQY
>TRBV27|11|TRBJ2-7
ASGPTGRLEQY
>TRBV10-3|11|TRBJ1-1
AIKDQPNTEAF
>TRBV2|13|TRBJ2-3
ASRTSGSSSDTQY
>TRBV25-1|12|TRBJ2-2
ASSEDRNTGELF
>TRBV5-1|12|TRBJ2-5
ASSNRGLGETQY
>TRBV6-1|17|TRBJ2-2
ASSVATGQGFAYTGELF
>TRBV15|13|TRBJ2-7
ATKFRDSNSYEQY
>TRBV5-1|13|TRBJ2-2
ASRGVVPNTGELF
>TRBV7-9|12|TRBJ2-7
ASSSSGGIYEQY
>TRBV29-1|11|TRBJ2-1
SVEERVYNEQF
>TRBV6-5|13|TRBJ1-2
ASSYSIRGVVGYT
>TRBV5-1|12|TRBJ2-3
ASSTGRLTDTQY
>TRBV7-9|14|TRBJ2-5
ASSSAVVAGTETQY
>TRBV7-2|14|TRBJ2-1
ASSSIAGSTYNEQF
>TRBV27|12|TRBJ1-1
ASSLFDKNTEAF
>TRBV19|14|TRBJ2-5
ASSIPRQGGQETQY
>TRBV5-1|12|TRBJ2-7
ASSLGRGSGEQY
>TRBV25-1|11|TRBJ2-5
ASGPTVPETQY
>TRBV6-5|12|TRBJ1-5
ASSYRAGNQPQH
>TRBV18|12|TRBJ2-5
ASSPYIVEETQY
>TRBV7-8|14|TRBJ1-5
ASSLVGISSNQPQH